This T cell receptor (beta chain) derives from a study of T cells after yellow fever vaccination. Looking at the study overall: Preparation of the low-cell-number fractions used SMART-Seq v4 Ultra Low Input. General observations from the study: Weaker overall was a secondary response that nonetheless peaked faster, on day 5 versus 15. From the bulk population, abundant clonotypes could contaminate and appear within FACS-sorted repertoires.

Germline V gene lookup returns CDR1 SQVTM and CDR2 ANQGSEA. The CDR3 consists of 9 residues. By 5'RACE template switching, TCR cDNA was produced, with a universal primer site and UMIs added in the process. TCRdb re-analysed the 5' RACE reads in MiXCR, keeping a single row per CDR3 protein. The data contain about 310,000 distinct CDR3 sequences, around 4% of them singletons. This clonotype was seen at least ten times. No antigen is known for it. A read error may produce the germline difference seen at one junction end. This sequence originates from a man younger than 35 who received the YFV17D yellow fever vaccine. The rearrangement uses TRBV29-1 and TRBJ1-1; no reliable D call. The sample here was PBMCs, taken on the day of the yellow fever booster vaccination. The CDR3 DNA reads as TGCAGCGTTGAATTGGTAGAGGTCTTT. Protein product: CSVELVEVF.